This record looks at one T cell receptor beta chain sequence and its context. This clonotype appeared a few times. Its antigen is unknown. Base qualities were left out, and no much larger clone turns up one base away. This entry is derived from a study of response to subunit inactivated influenza vaccine (dated by TCRdb to the late 2010s). With regard to the full study: The study used deep quantitative T cell receptor repertoire profiling to track responses to a trivalent subunit inactivated influenza vaccine.

V lost 5 bases and J lost 6 bases, and the count of bases not matched to a germline gene is 7. CDR1 and CDR2 were assigned from the germline V gene (reference sequence) as SEHNR and FQNEAQ. The CDR3, cysteine through phenylalanine, is 14 amino acids long. Here the CDR3 DNA is all that survives: 42 bases in frame from base 1. The library was produced with RT-PCR. Sequenced using an Illumina HiSeq 2500. TCRdb handled the public reads itself, with Q25 trimming in fastp and clone calling in MiXCR, and kept productive beta chains. Entries are consolidated by CDR3 protein sequence, retaining the most common genes and DNA. The sample table holds about 540,000 distinct CDR3 sequences, of which under 25% were seen once. The ten largest clones add up to 2.8% of the sample. Study-level results and caveats: It was suggested by the authors that each seasonal influenza vaccination may recruit only a limited number of new T cells.

These same records also appear under a second study, on T cells expressing NK-cell markers. The second paper states: TCR beta cDNA libraries were made by 5'RACE template switching that added a universal primer site and unique molecular identifiers. In sorted CD3+CD56+NKG2C+, CD3+CD56+NKG2C- and CD3+CD56-NKG2C+ T-cell subsets from several donors, TCR beta-chain repertoires were profiled. Among the eight sequenced donors, only one was HCMV-seronegative, while the other seven were HCMV-seropositive. In several experiments an anti-gammadeltaTCR antibody was added to restrict sorting to alphabetaTCR-expressing T cells. In over five donors, the dominant CD3+CD56+NKG2C+ clonotypes were found to rank among the top 10 CD8+ clonotypes and to make up about 1.0-7.5% of CD8+ T cells. Those dominant clonotypes were again the most abundant among CD3+CD56-NKG2C+ cells in a few donors, at roughly 28.3-60.1%. Whether the expanded NKG2C-expressing T cell clones were specific for HCMV antigens remained unclear. The eight sequenced donors were randomly selected healthy volunteers, three men and five women. HCMV serostatus was determined by detecting HCMV-specific IgG in serum with a commercial ELISA kit. Peripheral blood mononuclear cells were isolated from blood by Ficoll density gradient centrifugation. Magnetic immunoseparation with Miltenyi isolation kits was used to isolate CD4+ and CD8+ T cells from PBMC. Priming for cDNA synthesis came from the TCR beta constant segment, and two successive PCR amplification steps followed. Illumina HiSeq 2000/2500, MiSeq or NextSeq was used to sequence libraries as 2 x 150 bp reads. MIGEC was used to demultiplex reads and group the reads by UMI, and MiTCR was used to assemble and quantify clonotypes. To remove erroneous sequences, TCR cDNA sequences were retained only when supported by two or more reads. The tcR package was used for downstream repertoire analysis, with clonotypes matched between fractions based on CDR3 nucleotide sequence plus V segment. VDJmatch was used to annotate antigen specificity against VDJdb, with one amino acid substitution in CDR3 allowed.

The V and J segments used are TRBV7-9 and TRBJ2-7; 10 bases in the junction line up with TRBD1. The receptor comes from a man aged 50 or older who received an inactivated influenza vaccine. Donor details come from another sample of the same person, matched by shared clones. This sample comprised CD4+ T cells sorted from PBMCs, obtained 11 to 12 days after vaccination. At the DNA level, the sequence is TGTGCCAGCAGCCAACAGGGACAGGGGCTCGAGCAGTACTTC. Translated, it reads CASSQQGQGLEQYF. The reference TRBV7-9 and TRBJ2-7 proteins fill in what lies around the CDR3, so the full variable domain reads DTGVSQNPRHKITKRGQNVTFRCDPISEHNRLYWYRQTLGQGPEFLTYFQNEAQLEKSRLLSDRFSAERPKGSFSTLEIQRTEQGDSAMYLCASSQQGQGLEQYFGPGTRLTVT.